This T cell receptor (beta chain) is drawn from a study of human T cells and chemical hapten exposure. Study-wide context: Patch testing placed 0.01% DPC on the upper back, with readings at 6 days.

This clonotype was recorded many times. V lost 1 base and J lost 5, with 14 bases in between. The CDR3 consists of 16 residues. The germline V gene has CDR1 SGHVS and CDR2 FNYEAQ. The time point was: patch test 1, 2 weeks after DPC sensitization. Regarding treatment: therapeutic diphenylcyclopropenone sensitization with weekly scalp DPC. TCRdb independently ran MiXCR on the RACE reads; one entry per CDR3 protein. The sample consists of 85,000 or so distinct CDR3 sequences, roughly a tenth of them appearing once. This receptor was obtained from a woman aged 45-65 years with alopecia areata. Some clones in this sample may be carry-over from other donors' samples. This chain connects TRBV7-6 to TRBJ2-2; maybe TRBD1 (5 bases). Material: whole blood, obtained in connection with sensitization to the hapten diphenylcyclopropenone (DPC). CDR3 bases: TGTGCCAGCAGCTTAGTGGCTAGAGCAGGGACCGGGGAGCTGTTTTTT. Encoded protein: CASSLVARAGTGELFF.